This T cell receptor (beta chain) appears in the sequencing data of a study of blood T cell repertoires in COVID-19. Study information: The analysed material was cDNA or gDNA that came from T cells, B-cell-depleted T cells, or PBMCs.

Between the trimmed V and J ends, which lost 0 bases and 3 bases, there was a span of 13 bases. CDR1 and CDR2 (germline): SGHRS, YFSETQ. CDR3 length: 15 amino acids. Authors' processing steps: Amplification of reference gene primers was used by the study to estimate nucleated cell counts. Only in-frame clones appear in the TCRdb table, and some are missing; sequencing was by immunoSEQ multiplex PCR. The V and J calls and clone size are taken from that table; D and trimming were inferred from the DNA. The sample has 120,000 to 150,000 clones, approximately 88% seen once. The chain links TRBV5-1 to TRBJ2-7, with a weak D call TRBD1 (6 bases). The specimen sequenced was peripheral blood. The clonotype comes from a man between 60 and 75 years old with active or convalescent COVID-19. The CDR3 DNA sequence: TGCGCCAGCAGCTTGGCGACAGGACCTGACTACGAGCAGTACTTC. It translates to CASSLATGPDYEQYF.